The subject of this entry is one TCR beta chain. The data are from a study of blood T cell repertoires in COVID-19. The germline CDR1 and CDR2 sequences are LNHDA and SQIVND (reference sequence). V shed 2 bases and J shed 4 bases, with 17 bases lying between them. The CDR3 covers 16 residues. As handled by the study authors: Reference gene primer amplification gave nucleated cell count estimates. Only in-frame clones appear in the TCRdb table, and some are missing; sequencing was by immunoSEQ multiplex PCR. The V and J calls and clone size are taken from that table; D and trimming were inferred from the DNA. This table has 200,000 to 250,000 clones, around 90% appearing once. Participants were aged about 18 to 90 years, lived in 24 US areas, and enrolled virtually. Cohorts were determined from participant-reported clinical history.

This clonotype was obtained from a woman between 25 and 40 years old with acute COVID-19. This sequence joins TRBV19 and TRBJ1-2; a possible D gene is TRBD1 (5 bases). Sequencing was performed on PBMCs or T cells enriched from blood (not recorded which). For the CDR3, the DNA is TGTGCCAGTAGTATATCGGGGGAGAGCGCCTTCTATGGCTACACCTTC. This codes for CASSISGESAFYGYTF.